This T cell receptor (beta chain) comes out of a study of read filtering for tumor transcriptome and immune sequencing. Looking at the study overall: Per sample, TCR-region reads ranged about 4 to 11 million by IR-seq, about 85 to 1,400 by RNA-seq.

The library was built from about 400 ng RNA with molecular barcoded adaptors for alpha/delta and beta/gamma chains. TCRdb ran MiXCR on the reads and lists one entry per CDR3 protein. The data contain under 150,000 distinct CDR3 sequences, under 15% of them seen just once; the ten biggest clones take up roughly 7.6%. Bone marrow was sampled from every patient at the time of active disease. General study results and limits: The sorted CD138-negative fraction was a mixed bone marrow immune population, not purified T cells. Single-read clonotypes: about 83% of IR-seq clonotypes (around 3.5% of reads), almost 75% of RNA-seq clonotypes (44.6% of reads).

This clonotype was counted many times. The antigen remains undetermined. J was trimmed by 6 bases and V by 5 bases; bases with no gene match: 11. The germline V gene has CDR1 KGHSH and CDR2 LQKENI. This CDR3 contains 15 residues. The specimen sequenced was a population of CD138-negative cells sorted from bone marrow. The chain employs TRBV18 and TRBJ2-3; 7 bases line up with TRBD1. The TCR was taken from a donor at least 40 years old with multiple myeloma. CDR3 coding DNA: TGTGCCAGCTCATCTCTGGGACAGCACCAGGATACGCAGTATTTT. Its translation is CASSSLGQHQDTQYF.